These 3 T cell receptor beta chains were all obtained from the same sample, sequenced in a study of blood T cells in healthy people across ages. Primers used in a second PCR of about 6 to 11 cycles were a sample-barcoded 5' primer and a J-beta primer mix. TCRdb called the 5' RACE reads again in MiXCR, with one record for every CDR3 protein. This sample has some 750,000 distinct CDR3 sequences, with about a fifth found just once. Material for sequencing was blood. The receptor set was obtained from a man in his 70s in good health.

This rearrangement joins TRBV6-6 to TRBJ1-1; D not resolved. V lost 3 bases, J lost 4 bases, and 18 bases lay in between. CDR1 MNHNY and CDR2 SVGAGI come from the germline V gene (reference sequence). The CDR3 consists of 16 residues. This CDR3 reads CASSYPSGVSGTEAFF. CDR3 nucleotide sequence: TGTGCCAGCAGTTATCCTTCAGGAGTCAGTGGCACTGAAGCTTTCTTT.

This clonotype has just a few counts. This chain links TRBV12-3 or TRBV12-4 with TRBJ2-7; 10 bases map to TRBD1. The end of the DNA aligns better with TRBJ2-1, so the J call may be wrong. The CDR3 extends over 15 amino acids. The CDR3 nucleotides read TGTGCCAGCAGTAACCGGGACAGGGGCAACAATGAGCAGTTCTTC. Its protein is CASSNRDRGNNEQFF.

There are a few counts of this clonotype. The rearrangement links TRBV7-6 to TRBJ1-1; the D gene is possibly TRBD1 (6 bases). CDR3 size: 17 residues. Germline V gives CDR1 SGHVS, CDR2 FNYEAQ. V lost 5 bases to trimming and J lost 3 bases, with 22 bases between them. Here the CDR3 DNA reads TGTGCCAGCAGCCGCGGCTCAGGGGCGAGGAGGGACACTGAAGCTTTCTTT. It encodes CASSRGSGARRDTEAFF. The full variable domain, rest sourced from reference TRBV7-6 and TRBJ1-1, is GAGVSQSPRYKVTKRGQDVALRCDPISGHVSLYWYRQALGQGPEFLTYFNYEAQQDKSGLPNDRFSAERPEGSISTLTIQRTEQRDSAMYRCASSRGSGARRDTEAFFGQGTRLTVV.